This paragraph covers one T cell receptor (beta chain) sequence. The sample originates from a study of blood T cell repertoires in COVID-19. Study context: Both acute and convalescent COVID-19 samples were obtained from the United States, Italy and Spain.

Trimming removed 4 bases at V and 2 bases at J, with 13 bases between. Germline lookup yields CDR1 SGDLS and CDR2 YYNGEE. The CDR3 extends over 14 amino acids. Original methodology: Nucleated cell counts were estimated from reference gene primer amplification. The method was immunoSEQ multiplex PCR; TCRdb's version includes in-frame clones alone and lacks a portion of them. The V and J calls and clone size were taken over from that table, and D and trimming were inferred from the DNA. The sample includes about 260,000 clones, around 87% seen only once; the top ten take roughly 1.6%. The chain employs TRBV9 and TRBJ2-7; tentative D call: TRBD1 (6 bases). Specimen: peripheral blood. The receptor's source is a woman aged 40 to 49 who had recovered from COVID-19. CDR3 in DNA: TGTGCCAGCAGCCTCGACAGGACCGCCTACGAGCAGTACTTC. Residues: CASSLDRTAYEQYF. Drawing the rest from reference TRBV9 and TRBJ2-7, the complete variable domain is DSGVTQTPKHLITATGQRVTLRCSPRSGDLSVYWYQQSLDQGLQFLIQYYNGEERAKGNILERFSAQQFPDLHSELNLSSLELGDSALYFCASSLDRTAYEQYFGPGTRLTVT.